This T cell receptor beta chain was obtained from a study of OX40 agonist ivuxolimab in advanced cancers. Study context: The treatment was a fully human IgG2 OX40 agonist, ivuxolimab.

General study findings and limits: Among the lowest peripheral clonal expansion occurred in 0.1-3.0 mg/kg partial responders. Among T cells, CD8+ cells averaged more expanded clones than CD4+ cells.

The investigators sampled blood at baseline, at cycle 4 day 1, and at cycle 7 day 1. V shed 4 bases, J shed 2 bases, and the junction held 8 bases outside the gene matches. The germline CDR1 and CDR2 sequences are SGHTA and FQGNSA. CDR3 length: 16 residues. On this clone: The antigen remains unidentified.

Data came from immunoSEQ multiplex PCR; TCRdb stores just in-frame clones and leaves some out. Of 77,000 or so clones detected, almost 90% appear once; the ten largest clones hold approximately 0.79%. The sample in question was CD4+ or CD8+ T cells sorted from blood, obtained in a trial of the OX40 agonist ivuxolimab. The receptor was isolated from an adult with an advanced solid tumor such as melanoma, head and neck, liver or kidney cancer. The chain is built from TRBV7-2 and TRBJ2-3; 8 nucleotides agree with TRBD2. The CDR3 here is CASSSGLAPSTDTQYF. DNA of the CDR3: TGTGCCAGCAGCTCCGGACTAGCTCCGTCCACAGATACGCAGTATTTT.